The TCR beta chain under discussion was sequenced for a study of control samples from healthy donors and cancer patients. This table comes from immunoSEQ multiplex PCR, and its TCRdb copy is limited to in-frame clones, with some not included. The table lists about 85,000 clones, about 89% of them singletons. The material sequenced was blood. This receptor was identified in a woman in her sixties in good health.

CDR3 nucleotides: TGTGCCAGCAGCCAAGGGTGGCAGGGAGAAAAACTGTTTTTT. Amino acid sequence: CASSQGWQGEKLFF. The chain joins TRBV3-1 (or the pseudogene TRBV3-2) to TRBJ1-4, with a tentative D call TRBD1 (5 bases). The CDR3 is 14 residues long. Germline assignment: CDR1 LGHDT and CDR2 YNNKEL (reference sequence). V lost 1 base and J lost 8, with 11 bases in between.